This is a list of T cell receptor beta chains from one sample in a study of cytomegalovirus exposure and HLA in healthy donors. The data were produced by immunoSEQ multiplex PCR, yet TCRdb's version contains in-frame clones alone and is incomplete. The repertoire holds about 160,000 clones, with around 80% as singletons. Source material: PBMCs. These receptor sequences come from a male donor in good health and CMV-seropositive. The CDR3 runs from the conserved cysteine through the conserved F or W. D genes are given only for firm matches. Expanded clones get a size class; other rows say once, few or many, or leave the size out.

D: TRBD2; V: TRBV11-3; J: TRBJ2-1; size: -; DNA: TGTGCCAGCAGCTTTTCTAGCGGAGGGTACAATGAGCAGTTCTTC; CDR3: CASSFSSGGYNEQFF
D: TRBD1; V: TRBV6-5; J: TRBJ1-4; size: -; DNA: TGTGCCAGCAGGGACGGGACAGGCTATAATGAAAAACTGTTTTTT; CDR3: CASRDGTGYNEKLFF
D: TRBD2; V: TRBV4-2; J: TRBJ2-3; size: -; DNA: TGTGCCAGCAGCCAAGCGGCTAGCGGGGGAGGCACAGATACGCAGTATTTT; CDR3: CASSQAASGGGTDTQYF
D: TRBD1; V: TRBV5-6; J: TRBJ1-1; size: few; DNA: TGTGCCAGCAGCTGGACAGGGGGCGTTGAAGCTTTCTTT; CDR3: CASSWTGGVEAFF
D: -; V: TRBV7-8; J: TRBJ2-3; size: -; DNA: TGTGCCAGCAGCTTAGTACTTATGTGGGAGGTTGCAGATACGCAGTATTTT; CDR3: CASSLVLMWEVADTQYF
D: TRBD1; V: TRBV6-5; J: TRBJ1-5; size: -; DNA: TGTGCCAGCACTAGTGACAGGGATGGCAATCAGCCCCAGCATTTT; CDR3: CASTSDRDGNQPQHF
D: -; V: TRBV19; J: TRBJ1-5; size: once; DNA: TGTGCCAGTAGTGTACACCGCCTTGGCAATCAGCCCCAGCATTTT; CDR3: CASSVHRLGNQPQHF
D: -; V: TRBV29-1; J: TRBJ1-5; size: -; DNA: TGCAGCGTTGTTGTCCACAATCAGCCCCAGCATTTT; CDR3: CSVVVHNQPQHF
D: TRBD2; V: TRBV7-2; J: TRBJ2-3; size: -; DNA: TGTGCCAGCAGCCCGGGACTAGCGGGAGGGCCGGGAGATACGCAGTATTTT; CDR3: CASSPGLAGGPGDTQYF
D: TRBD1; V: TRBV9; J: TRBJ1-1; size: -; DNA: TGTGCCAGCAGCATTGGACAGGGGGACACTGAAGCTTTCTTT; CDR3: CASSIGQGDTEAFF
D: -; V: TRBV27; J: TRBJ2-5; size: -; DNA: TGTGCCACGGGGTTAAAAGAGACCCAGTACTTC; CDR3: CATGLKETQYF
D: -; V: TRBV28; J: TRBJ2-4; size: -; DNA: TGTGCCAGCAGTTTAGGGCCGAACATTCAGTACTTC; CDR3: CASSLGPNIQYF
D: TRBD1; V: TRBV9; J: TRBJ1-6; size: -; DNA: TGTGCCAGCAGCGGACAGGGGGCGCATAATTCACCCCTCCACTTT; CDR3: CASSGQGAHNSPLHF
D: -; V: TRBV5-6; J: TRBJ1-2; size: -; DNA: TGTGCCAGCAGCTTGGTGAGGAATCGGCTCTACACCTTC; CDR3: CASSLVRNRLYTF
D: -; V: TRBV5-1; J: TRBJ2-7; size: -; DNA: TGCGCCAGCAGCTCCTTGGACTCCGATTTGAGCTACGAGCAGTACTTC; CDR3: CASSSLDSDLSYEQYF
D: TRBD1; V: TRBV2; J: TRBJ1-2; size: -; DNA: TGTGCCAGCAGTTCAGGGGGTATTAACTATGGCTACACCTTC; CDR3: CASSSGGINYGYTF
D: TRBD1; V: TRBV15; J: TRBJ1-4; size: -; DNA: TGTGCCACCAGCAGGGGACAGGGTAGTGAAAAACTGTTTTTT; CDR3: CATSRGQGSEKLFF
D: -; V: TRBV7-9; J: TRBJ2-1; size: -; DNA: TGTGCCAGCAGGCTTGTCGGGAGTTACAATGAGCAGTTCTTC; CDR3: CASRLVGSYNEQFF
D: -; V: TRBV7-9; J: TRBJ2-1; size: -; DNA: TGTTCCAGCAGCTTAGTACGCGGAGAAGAGTACAATGAGCAGTTCTTC; CDR3: CSSSLVRGEEYNEQFF
D: -; V: TRBV15; J: TRBJ2-3; size: -; DNA: TGTGCCACCAGCAGAGATCCCCCTAGACAGGGCACAGATACGCAGTATTTT; CDR3: CATSRDPPRQGTDTQYF
D: TRBD2; V: TRBV4-3; J: TRBJ2-3; size: -; DNA: TGCGCCAGCAGTCAAGCCCCGGGACTAGCGGGAGGGGATACGCAGTATTTT; CDR3: CASSQAPGLAGGDTQYF
D: TRBD2; V: TRBV5-1; J: TRBJ2-5; size: few; DNA: TGCGCCAGCAGCTTGTATACGGGAGGGGAGACCCAGTACTTC; CDR3: CASSLYTGGETQYF
D: -; V: TRBV5-6; J: TRBJ1-1; size: few; DNA: TGTGCCAGCACAGGGGCCAACACTGAAGCTTTCTTT; CDR3: CASTGANTEAFF
D: -; V: TRBV6-1; J: TRBJ1-3; size: -; DNA: TGTGCCAGCAGTGCGAATGGCGGAAACACCATATATTTT; CDR3: CASSANGGNTIYF
D: TRBD1; V: TRBV18; J: TRBJ2-7; size: -; DNA: TGTGCCAGCTCTTACGGGACAGTGAGGGTCTACGAGCAGTACTTC; CDR3: CASSYGTVRVYEQYF
D: -; V: TRBV19; J: TRBJ1-1; size: few; DNA: TGTGCCAGTAGTATCTCTTCCGGGAGGACTGAAGCTTTCTTT; CDR3: CASSISSGRTEAFF
D: -; V: TRBV27; J: TRBJ2-3; size: few; DNA: TGTGCCAGCACCTCCATTGGCCCCAAAGGAGCAGATACGCAGTATTTT; CDR3: CASTSIGPKGADTQYF